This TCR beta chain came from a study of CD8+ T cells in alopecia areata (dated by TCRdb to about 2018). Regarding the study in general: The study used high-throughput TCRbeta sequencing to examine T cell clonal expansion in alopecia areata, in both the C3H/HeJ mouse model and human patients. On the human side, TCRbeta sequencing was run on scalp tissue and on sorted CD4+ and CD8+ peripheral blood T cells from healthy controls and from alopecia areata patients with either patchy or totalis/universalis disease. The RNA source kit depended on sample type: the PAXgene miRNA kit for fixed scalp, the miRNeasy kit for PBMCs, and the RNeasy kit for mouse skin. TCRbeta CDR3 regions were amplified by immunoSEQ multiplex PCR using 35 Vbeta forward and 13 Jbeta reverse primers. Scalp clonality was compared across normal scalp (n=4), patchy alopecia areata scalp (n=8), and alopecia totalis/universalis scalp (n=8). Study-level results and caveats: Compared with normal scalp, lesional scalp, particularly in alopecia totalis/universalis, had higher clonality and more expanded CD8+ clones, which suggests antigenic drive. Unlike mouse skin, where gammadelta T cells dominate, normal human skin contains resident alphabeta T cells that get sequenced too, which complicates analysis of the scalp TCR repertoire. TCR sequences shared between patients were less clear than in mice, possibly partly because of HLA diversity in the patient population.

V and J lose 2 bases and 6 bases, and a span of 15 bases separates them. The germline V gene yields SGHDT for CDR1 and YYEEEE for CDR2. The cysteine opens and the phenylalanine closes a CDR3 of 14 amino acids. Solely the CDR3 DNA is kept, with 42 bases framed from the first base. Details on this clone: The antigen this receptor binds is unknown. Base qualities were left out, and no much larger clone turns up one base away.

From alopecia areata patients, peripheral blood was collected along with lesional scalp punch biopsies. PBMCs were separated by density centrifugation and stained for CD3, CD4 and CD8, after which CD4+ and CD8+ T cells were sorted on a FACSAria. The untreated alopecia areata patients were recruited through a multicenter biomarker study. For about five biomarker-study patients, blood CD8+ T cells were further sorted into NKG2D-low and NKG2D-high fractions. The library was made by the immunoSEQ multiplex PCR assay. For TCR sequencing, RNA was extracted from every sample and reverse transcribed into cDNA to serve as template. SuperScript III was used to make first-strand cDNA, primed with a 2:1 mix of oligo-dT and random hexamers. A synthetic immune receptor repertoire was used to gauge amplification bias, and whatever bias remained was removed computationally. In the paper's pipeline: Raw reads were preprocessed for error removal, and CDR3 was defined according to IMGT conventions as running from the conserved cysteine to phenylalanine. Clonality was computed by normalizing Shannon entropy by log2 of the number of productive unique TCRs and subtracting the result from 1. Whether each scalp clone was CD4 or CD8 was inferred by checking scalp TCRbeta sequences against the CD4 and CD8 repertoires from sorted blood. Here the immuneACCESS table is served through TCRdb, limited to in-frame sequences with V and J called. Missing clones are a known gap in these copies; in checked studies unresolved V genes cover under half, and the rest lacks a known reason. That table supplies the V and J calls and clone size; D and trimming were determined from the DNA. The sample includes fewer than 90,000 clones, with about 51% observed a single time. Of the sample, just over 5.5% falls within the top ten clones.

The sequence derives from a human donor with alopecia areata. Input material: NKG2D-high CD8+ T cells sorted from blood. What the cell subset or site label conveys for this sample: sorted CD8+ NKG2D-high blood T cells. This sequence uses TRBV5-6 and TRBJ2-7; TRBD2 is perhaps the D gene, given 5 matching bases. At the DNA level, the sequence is TGTGCCAGCAGCTTCGCGCATGGAGGAGGCGAGCAGTACTTC. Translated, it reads CASSFAHGGGEQYF.